This T cell receptor (beta chain) appears in the sequencing data of a study of blood T cell repertoires in COVID-19. Across the whole study: From T cells, B-cell-depleted T cells, or PBMCs came the material, which was cDNA or gDNA.

The CDR3 loop spans 12 amino acids. V dropped 4 bases and J dropped 7 bases, with 8 bases sitting between them. Recruitment covered about 26 US areas and drew participants whose ages spanned about 18 to 89 years. Cohorts were determined from participant-reported clinical history. For recovered donors of Cohort 3, there were two negative PCRs, clearance, or symptom resolution. Clones were read by immunoSEQ multiplex PCR, and TCRdb kept only the in-frame ones, dropping some. Here the sample spans about 180,000 clones, almost 80% being singletons. The sequence was collected from a woman between 45 and 60 years old who had recovered from COVID-19. V and J are TRBV12-3 or TRBV12-4 and TRBJ2-1; D gene ambiguous. Specimen: PBMCs or T cells enriched from blood (not recorded which). CDR3 nucleotide sequence: TGTGCCAGCAGTTGGCCCGGGAATGAGCAGTTCTTC. Its translation: CASSWPGNEQFF.